Listed below are T cell receptor beta chains from one sample, sequenced in a study of blood T cell repertoires in COVID-19. Measured with immunoSEQ multiplex PCR; TCRdb has only the in-frame clones, and not every one. Of about 95,000 clones in the sample, 70% to 85% were seen once. What was sequenced was peripheral blood. The receptors were sampled from a human donor in a cohort sampled during active COVID-19. Each CDR3 is given with its conserved first and last residue. A D gene is named only where the DNA matches it firmly. The size of a clone is reported for some rows only, either as once, few or many, or as a class for expanded clones.

CDR3 DNA | CDR3 protein | CDR3 length | V gene | D gene | clone size | J gene
TGTGCCAGCAGCCTCGGAGGGGGCGGTTACAATGAGCAGTTCTTC | CASSLGGGGYNEQFF | 15 | TRBV11-1 | - | - | TRBJ2-1
TGTGCCAGCTCACCACTTCCGGGACAACCAAATGGCTACACCTTC | CASSPLPGQPNGYTF | 15 | TRBV18 | - | - | TRBJ1-2
TGTGCCAGCAGTTGGCCCGAGCAGTACTTC | CASSWPEQYF | 10 | TRBV6-2/TRBV6-3 | - | - | TRBJ2-7
TGTGCCAGCAGCTTGCAGGGGGCGACGAACACCATATATTTT | CASSLQGATNTIYF | 14 | TRBV5-4 | TRBD1 | once | TRBJ1-3
TGTGCTAGCAGTTCGGACTTCCCGAACACCGGGGAGCTGTTTTTT | CASSSDFPNTGELFF | 15 | TRBV7-7 | - | - | TRBJ2-2
TGTGCCAGCAGCTTGTACATCGACAATGAGCAGTTCTTC | CASSLYIDNEQFF | 13 | TRBV7-3 | - | - | TRBJ2-1
TGCGCCAGCAGCTTGAGCTCCGGGACAGGGAGTAATACGCAGTATTTT | CASSLSSGTGSNTQYF | 16 | TRBV5-1 | TRBD1 | - | TRBJ2-3
TGTGCCAGCAGTTACGAAGGGCCAGGGATCATGAACACTGAAGCTTTCTTT | CASSYEGPGIMNTEAFF | 17 | TRBV6-2/TRBV6-3 | - | - | TRBJ1-1
TGTGCCAGCAGCCCTATAGGGAGGGACTTCTATGGCTACACCTTC | CASSPIGRDFYGYTF | 15 | TRBV28 | - | - | TRBJ1-2
TGCGCCAGCCTGCGGGGGGAAAGGGAGCAGTACTTC | CASLRGEREQYF | 12 | TRBV4-3 | TRBD2 | - | TRBJ2-7
TGTGCCAGCAGCCCCGATGGACTTTATGGCTACACCTTC | CASSPDGLYGYTF | 13 | TRBV7-9 | - | once | TRBJ1-2
TGCGCCAGCAGTGCAAGTAGCGGAAGTCTTGGGGAGCAGTACTTC | CASSASSGSLGEQYF | 15 | TRBV10-1 | - | once | TRBJ2-7
TGTGCCAGCAGCCAAGATGGGCAGGACTCTCAGTACTTC | CASSQDGQDSQYF | 13 | TRBV4-2 | - | many | TRBJ2-4
TGTGCCAGCAGCGAAGGAAGGGACAGGGTACGAGAGACCCAGTACTTC | CASSEGRDRVRETQYF | 16 | TRBV9 | TRBD1 | - | TRBJ2-5
TGTGCCACCAGCAGGGGACAGGCGAGCGGTCAGCCCCAGCATTTT | CATSRGQASGQPQHF | 15 | TRBV15 | TRBD1 | - | TRBJ1-5
TGTGCCATCAGTGAGTCTGGCCAGGCGACTACCGAAGCTTTCTTT | CAISESGQATTEAFF | 15 | TRBV10-3 | - | - | TRBJ1-1
TGTGCCAGCAGCTTGACAAGACTAACTGAAGCTTTCTTT | CASSLTRLTEAFF | 13 | TRBV7-3 | - | - | TRBJ1-1
TGTGCCAGCAGTCCCAGGGACAGGGGGAACACTGAAGCTTTCTTT | CASSPRDRGNTEAFF | 15 | TRBV2 | TRBD1 | - | TRBJ1-1
TGTGCCAGCAGCGGGAGTCCTAACTATGGCTACACCTTC | CASSGSPNYGYTF | 13 | TRBV2 | - | - | TRBJ1-2
TGTGCCAGCAGTGAGGCTTTGTTTCATGACGGGGAGCTGTTTTTT | CASSEALFHDGELFF | 15 | TRBV6-4 | - | - | TRBJ2-2
TGTGCCAGCAGTGACGGGGAGGGTAGCGGGAGGAATGAGCAGTTCTTC | CASSDGEGSGRNEQFF | 16 | TRBV6-4 | TRBD2 | once | TRBJ2-1
TGTGCCACCAGTGATTCTCGAGGGGGATCTACTGGCTACACCTTC | CATSDSRGGSTGYTF | 15 | TRBV24-1 | - | - | TRBJ1-2
TGTGCCAGCAGCCTACAACGGACAGGGGGAGGTCAAGAGACCCAGTACTTC | CASSLQRTGGGQETQYF | 17 | TRBV5-8 | TRBD1 | - | TRBJ2-5
TGTGCCAGCAGCTTGGTCAGGACAGGGGGCAGTCAGCCCCAGCATTTT | CASSLVRTGGSQPQHF | 16 | TRBV7-8 | TRBD1 | - | TRBJ1-5
TGCGCCAGCAGCTTGGCAGGACAGGGAACTGAAGCTTTCTTT | CASSLAGQGTEAFF | 14 | TRBV5-1 | TRBD1 | - | TRBJ1-1
TGCGCCAGCAGCTTGGGACTAGCCGGGACAGATACGCAGTATTTT | CASSLGLAGTDTQYF | 15 | TRBV5-1 | TRBD2 | - | TRBJ2-3
TGTGCCACCAGTGATGGGACTAGCTTGGAAGGGCGGGAGCTGTTTTTT | CATSDGTSLEGRELFF | 16 | TRBV24-1 | TRBD2 | - | TRBJ2-2
TGTGCCAGCTCACCAGTCCGGGAGACTGAAGCTTTCTTT | CASSPVRETEAFF | 13 | TRBV18 | - | - | TRBJ1-1
TGTGCCAGTAGTGAACAGGGGGCATTCAATGAGCAGTTCTTC | CASSEQGAFNEQFF | 14 | TRBV19 | TRBD1 | - | TRBJ2-1
TGTGCCAGCAGCTTTGGACTAGCGGGAGGGCGGGGGAATGAGCAGTTCTTC | CASSFGLAGGRGNEQFF | 17 | TRBV11-2 | TRBD2 | - | TRBJ2-1
TGTGCCAGCAGCTCTACAGGGTTCAACTACGAGCAGTACTTC | CASSSTGFNYEQYF | 14 | TRBV7-2 | - | once | TRBJ2-7
TGTGCCAGCAGGGGACAGGGGGCGCCGGGGGAAAAACTGTTTTTT | CASRGQGAPGEKLFF | 15 | TRBV7-9 | TRBD1 | - | TRBJ1-4
TGTGCCAGCAGCTTAGCTTGGCGGGCTTCCTACAATGAGCAGTTCTTC | CASSLAWRASYNEQFF | 16 | TRBV7-8 | - | - | TRBJ2-1
TGTGCCACCGCTAGGAGCGGGGGGGACCAAGAGACCCAGTACTTC | CATARSGGDQETQYF | 15 | TRBV10-3 | TRBD2 | - | TRBJ2-5
TGTGCCAGCAGCTTAGAAGGGGATAGGGGTTGGGTGATGAACTATGGCTACACCTTC | CASSLEGDRGWVMNYGYTF | 19 | TRBV11-2 | - | - | TRBJ1-2
TGTGCCAGGGGGGCGGCGGCGAACACCGGGGAGCTGTTTTTT | CARGAAANTGELFF | 14 | TRBV2 | - | - | TRBJ2-2
TGTGCCAGCAGCTTAGATCTTTACAGTTTGGCCTCTGGAAACACCATATATTTT | CASSLDLYSLASGNTIYF | 18 | TRBV11-2 | - | - | TRBJ1-3
TGTGCCAGCAGCTTAGTGGGGTCGGCCCAGGGGGTTTGGGAGACCCAGTACTTC | CASSLVGSAQGVWETQYF | 18 | TRBV11-2 | TRBD1 | - | TRBJ2-5
TGTGCCAGTAGTATAGACAGGACAGGTCACAATCAGCCCCAGCATTTT | CASSIDRTGHNQPQHF | 16 | TRBV19 | TRBD1 | - | TRBJ1-5